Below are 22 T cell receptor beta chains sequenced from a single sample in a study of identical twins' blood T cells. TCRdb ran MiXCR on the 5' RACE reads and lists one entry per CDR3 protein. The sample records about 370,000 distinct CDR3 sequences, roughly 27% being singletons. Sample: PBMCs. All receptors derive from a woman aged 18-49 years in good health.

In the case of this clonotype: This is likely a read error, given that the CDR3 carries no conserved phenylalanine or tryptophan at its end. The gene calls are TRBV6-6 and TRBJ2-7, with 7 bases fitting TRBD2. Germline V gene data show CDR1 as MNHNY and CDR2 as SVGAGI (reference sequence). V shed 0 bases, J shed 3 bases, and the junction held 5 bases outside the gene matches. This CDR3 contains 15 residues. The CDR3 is CASSYSKGRDYEQYL. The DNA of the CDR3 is TGTGCCAGCAGTTACTCGAAAGGGAGGGACTACGAGCAGTACTTA.

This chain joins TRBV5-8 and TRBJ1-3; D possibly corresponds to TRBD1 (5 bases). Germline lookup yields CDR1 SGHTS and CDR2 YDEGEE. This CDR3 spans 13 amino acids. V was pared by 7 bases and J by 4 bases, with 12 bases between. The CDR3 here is CASAGQRGNTIYF. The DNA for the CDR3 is TGTGCCAGCGCGGGGCAAAGAGGAAACACCATATATTTT.

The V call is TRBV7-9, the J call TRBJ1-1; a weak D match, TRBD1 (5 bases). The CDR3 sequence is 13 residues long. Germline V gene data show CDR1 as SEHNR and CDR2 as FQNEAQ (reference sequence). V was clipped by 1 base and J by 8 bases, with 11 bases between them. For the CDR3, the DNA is TGTGCCAGCAGCTTAGGGCTCAGGGAAGAAGCTTTCTTT. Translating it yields CASSLGLREEAFF.

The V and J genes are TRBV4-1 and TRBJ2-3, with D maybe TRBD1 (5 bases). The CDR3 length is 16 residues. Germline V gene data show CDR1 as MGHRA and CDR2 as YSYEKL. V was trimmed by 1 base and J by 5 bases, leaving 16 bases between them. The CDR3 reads CASSQAGFQGVDTQYF. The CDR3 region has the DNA TGCGCCAGCAGCCAAGCGGGCTTCCAGGGCGTAGATACGCAGTATTTT.

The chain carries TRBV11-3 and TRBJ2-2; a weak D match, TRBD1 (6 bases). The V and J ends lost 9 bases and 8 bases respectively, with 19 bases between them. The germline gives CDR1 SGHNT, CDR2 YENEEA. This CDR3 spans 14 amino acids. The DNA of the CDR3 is TGTGCCAGTTTTACAGGGTCATACTCTGGGGAGCTGTTTTTT. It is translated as CASFTGSYSGELFF. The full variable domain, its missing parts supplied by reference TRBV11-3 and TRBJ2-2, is EAGVVQSPRYKIIEKKQPVAFWCNPISGHNTLYWYLQNLGQGPELLIRYENEEAVDDSQLPKDRFSAERLKGVDSTLKIQPAELGDSAVYLCASFTGSYSGELFFGEGSRLTVL.

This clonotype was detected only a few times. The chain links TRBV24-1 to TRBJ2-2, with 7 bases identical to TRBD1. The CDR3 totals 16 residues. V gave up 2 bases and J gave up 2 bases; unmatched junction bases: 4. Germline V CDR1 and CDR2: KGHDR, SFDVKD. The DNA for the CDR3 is TGTGCCACCAGTGATTCCAGGGACAGCAACACCGGGGAGCTGTTTTTT. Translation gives CATSDSRDSNTGELFF.

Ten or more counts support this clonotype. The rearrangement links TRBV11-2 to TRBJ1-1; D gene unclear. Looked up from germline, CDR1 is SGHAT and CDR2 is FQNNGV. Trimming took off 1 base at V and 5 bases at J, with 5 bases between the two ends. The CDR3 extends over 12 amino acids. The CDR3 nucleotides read TGTGCCAGCAGCTTAGGGGAGACTGAAGCTTTCTTT. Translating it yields CASSLGETEAFF.

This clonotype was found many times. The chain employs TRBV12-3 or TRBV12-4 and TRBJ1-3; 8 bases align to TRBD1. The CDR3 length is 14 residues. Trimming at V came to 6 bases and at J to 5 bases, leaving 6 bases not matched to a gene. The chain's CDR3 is CASRATGGRNTIYF. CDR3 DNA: TGTGCCAGCAGGGCAACAGGGGGAAGAAACACCATATATTTT.

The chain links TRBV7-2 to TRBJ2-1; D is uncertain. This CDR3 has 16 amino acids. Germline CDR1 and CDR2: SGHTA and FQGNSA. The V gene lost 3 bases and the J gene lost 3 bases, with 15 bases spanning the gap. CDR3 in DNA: TGTGCCAGCAGCTTTCCTGACCGGAGCAGCTACAATGAGCAGTTCTTC. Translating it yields CASSFPDRSSYNEQFF.

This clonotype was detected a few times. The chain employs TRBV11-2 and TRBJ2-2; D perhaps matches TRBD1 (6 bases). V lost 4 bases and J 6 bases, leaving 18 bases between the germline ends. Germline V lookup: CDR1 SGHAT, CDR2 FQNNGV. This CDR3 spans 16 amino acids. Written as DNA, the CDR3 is TGTGCCAGCAGCTCAGAATATTTACAGGGTCCCGGGGAGCTGTTTTTT. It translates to CASSSEYLQGPGELFF.

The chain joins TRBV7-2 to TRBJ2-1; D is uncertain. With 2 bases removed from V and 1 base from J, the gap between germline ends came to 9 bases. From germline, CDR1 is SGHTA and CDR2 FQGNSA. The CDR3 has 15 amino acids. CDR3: CASSLMDRSYNEQFF. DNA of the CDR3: TGTGCCAGCAGCTTAATGGACCGGTCCTACAATGAGCAGTTCTTC.

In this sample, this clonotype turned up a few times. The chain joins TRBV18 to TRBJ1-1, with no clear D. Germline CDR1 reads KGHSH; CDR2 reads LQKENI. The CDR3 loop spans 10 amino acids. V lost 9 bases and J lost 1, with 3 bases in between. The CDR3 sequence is CASQNTEAFF. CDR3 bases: TGTGCCAGTCAGAACACTGAAGCTTTCTTT.

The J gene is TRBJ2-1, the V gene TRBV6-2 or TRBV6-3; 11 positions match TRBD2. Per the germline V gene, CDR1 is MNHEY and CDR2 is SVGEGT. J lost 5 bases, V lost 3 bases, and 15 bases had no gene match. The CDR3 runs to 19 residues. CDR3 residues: CASSYKLAGGRTPNNEQFF. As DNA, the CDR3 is TGTGCCAGCAGTTATAAGCTAGCGGGAGGACGAACCCCCAACAATGAGCAGTTCTTC.

In nucleotides, the CDR3 is TGTGCCAGCAGTGAGGCTGGACGGGCATGGACTGAAGCTTTCTTT. Translating it yields CASSEAGRAWTEAFF. The chain carries TRBV25-1 and TRBJ1-1; D is ambiguous. The germline CDR1 and CDR2 sequences are MGHDK and SYGVNS. The CDR3 spans 15 residues. V dropped 3 bases and J dropped 5 bases, with 16 bases sitting between them.

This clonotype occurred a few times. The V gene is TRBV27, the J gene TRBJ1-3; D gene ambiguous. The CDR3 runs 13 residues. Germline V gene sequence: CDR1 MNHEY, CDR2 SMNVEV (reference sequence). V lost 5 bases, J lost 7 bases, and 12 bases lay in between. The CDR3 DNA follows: TGTGCCAGCAGTCAGGCCTCGCACAACACCATATATTTT. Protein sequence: CASSQASHNTIYF.

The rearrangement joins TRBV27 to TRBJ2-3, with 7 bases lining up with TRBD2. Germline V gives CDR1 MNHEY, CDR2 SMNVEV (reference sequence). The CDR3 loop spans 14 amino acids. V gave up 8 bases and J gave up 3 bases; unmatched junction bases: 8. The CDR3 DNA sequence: TGTGCCAGCGCTGGACCCGGGGGGACAGATACGCAGTATTTT. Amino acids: CASAGPGGTDTQYF.

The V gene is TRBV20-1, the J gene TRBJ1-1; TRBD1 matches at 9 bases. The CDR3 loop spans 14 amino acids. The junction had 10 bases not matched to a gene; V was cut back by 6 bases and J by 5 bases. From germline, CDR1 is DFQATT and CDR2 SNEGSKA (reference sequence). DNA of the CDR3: TGCAGTGCCCGAAGGGACAGGGAGCAAACTGAAGCTTTCTTT. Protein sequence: CSARRDREQTEAFF.

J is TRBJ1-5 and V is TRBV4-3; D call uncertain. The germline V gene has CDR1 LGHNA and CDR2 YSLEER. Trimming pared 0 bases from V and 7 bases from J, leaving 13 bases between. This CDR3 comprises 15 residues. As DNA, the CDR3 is TGCGCCAGCAGCCAAGATGTGGTAATTCCCCAGCCCCAGCATTTT. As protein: CASSQDVVIPQPQHF.

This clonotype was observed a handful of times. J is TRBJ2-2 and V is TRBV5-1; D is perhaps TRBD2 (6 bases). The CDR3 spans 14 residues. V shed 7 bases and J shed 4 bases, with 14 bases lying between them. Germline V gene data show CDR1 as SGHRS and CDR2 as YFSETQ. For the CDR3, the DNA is TGCGCCAGCGACAGCGGGTTGGGCACCGGGGAGCTGTTTTTT. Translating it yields CASDSGLGTGELFF. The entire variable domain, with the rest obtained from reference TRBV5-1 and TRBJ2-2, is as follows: KAGVTQTPRYLIKTRGQQVTLSCSPISGHRSVSWYQQTPGQGLQFLFEYFSETQRNKGNFPGRFSGRQFSNSRSEMNVSTLELGDSALYLCASDSGLGTGELFFGEGSRLTVL.

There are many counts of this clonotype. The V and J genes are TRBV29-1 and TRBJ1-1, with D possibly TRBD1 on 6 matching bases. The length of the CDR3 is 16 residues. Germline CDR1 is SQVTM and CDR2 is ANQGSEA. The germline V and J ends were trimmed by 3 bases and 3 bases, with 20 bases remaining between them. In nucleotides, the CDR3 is TGCAGCGTTGAGCAGAGGGGGGATAAGGCGTACACTGAAGCTTTCTTT. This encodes CSVEQRGDKAYTEAFF.

The CDR3 DNA reads TGTGCCAGCAGTACCGTCGGGATAGGGCTTTATAGCAATCAGCCCCAGCATTTT. It encodes CASSTVGIGLYSNQPQHF. This chain joins TRBV12-3 or TRBV12-4 and TRBJ1-5; D is ambiguous. The CDR3 extends over 18 amino acids. V lost 5 bases to trimming and J lost 0 bases, with 20 bases between them.

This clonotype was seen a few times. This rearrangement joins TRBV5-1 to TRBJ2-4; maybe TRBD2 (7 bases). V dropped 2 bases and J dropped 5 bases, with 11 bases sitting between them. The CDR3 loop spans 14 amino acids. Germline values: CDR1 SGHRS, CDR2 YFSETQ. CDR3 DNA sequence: TGCGCCAGCAGCTTCAAGGGGGGGGAAAACATTCAGTACTTC. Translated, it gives CASSFKGGENIQYF.